This T cell receptor (beta chain) was recorded in a study of OX40 agonist ivuxolimab in advanced cancers. Study in general: Ivuxolimab, an agonistic anti-OX40 (CD134) antibody, was given to patients.

Sequencing was performed with immunoSEQ multiplex PCR; in TCRdb, only in-frame clones are kept and a portion is missing. This sample carries approximately 44,000 clones, roughly 88% of them seen once, and the ten largest clones take 2% to 3%. Germline values: CDR1 SNHLY, CDR2 FYNNEI. With V trimmed by 6 bases and J by 5 bases, 15 bases remained unmatched. The CDR3 consists of 18 residues. Study results and caveats: Nonresponders, in some cases, also had low normalized T-cell clonal expansion. Blood T cells, both CD4+ and CD8+, expanded clonally by week 6 at 0.1 to 3.0 mg/kg.

This clone has only one observation. Its specificity is not known. The input for sequencing was CD4+ or CD8+ T cells sorted from blood, taken in a trial of the OX40 agonist ivuxolimab. The clonotype was recovered from an adult with an advanced solid tumor such as melanoma, head and neck, liver or kidney cancer. V is TRBV2 and J is TRBJ2-2; 10 bases are a match to TRBD2. The CDR3 sequence is CASSPEGAGGPSTGELFF. CDR3 nucleotide sequence: TGTGCCAGCAGCCCTGAAGGAGCGGGAGGGCCGAGTACCGGGGAGCTGTTTTTT.